This TCR beta chain was recorded in a study of T cells in Graves' hyperthyroidism and ophthalmopathy. This clonotype was counted ten times or more. Its target is unknown. General study findings and limits: Model output signaled ophthalmopathy a median approximately six months ahead of onset.

Amplification targeted TCR beta CDR3 regions from RNA transcripts. TCR CDR3 regions were first amplified by RT-PCR with HTBI primers. TCRdb redid the calling of the multiplex PCR reads with MiXCR, one entry per CDR3 protein. Altogether under 400,000 distinct CDR3 sequences are present, 15% to 20% being singletons, with the ten largest covering about 14%. This CDR3 has 15 residues. The germline V gene has CDR1 LGHDT and CDR2 YNNKEL (reference sequence). Trimming took 2 bases from V and 2 from J; bases not matched to a gene: 2. Material: blood. The TCR sequence derives from a woman aged 40 to 55 with Graves' ophthalmopathy. This chain uses TRBV3-1 with TRBJ2-7, with 11 bases identical to TRBD2. The CDR3 here is CASSQTSGRPYEQYF. CDR3 DNA sequence: TGTGCCAGCAGCCAAACTAGCGGGAGACCCTACGAGCAGTACTTC.